Below are 29 T cell receptor beta chains sequenced from a single sample in a study of T cells in Graves' hyperthyroidism and ophthalmopathy (dated by TCRdb to between 2019 and 2020). The method was multiplex PCR. The instrument was an Illumina HiSeq 2000. Amplification of TCR beta CDR3 regions was carried out from RNA transcripts. A first-round RT-PCR of the TCR CDR3 used the HTBI primer set with the Qiagen OneStep RT-PCR kit. TCRdb handled the public reads itself, with Q25 trimming in fastp and clone calling in MiXCR, and kept productive beta chains. Every entry covers one CDR3 protein and lists the most common genes and DNA from its rows. The sample data list 130,000 or so distinct CDR3 sequences, and approximately 24% of these were observed just once. The ten biggest clones cover more than 60% of the sample. The sequenced sample was blood. These receptors all come from a woman aged 45 to 65 with Graves' hyperthyroidism that later progressed to Graves' ophthalmopathy.

V is TRBV6-1 and J is TRBJ2-1; TRBD2 matches at 11 bases. CDR1 and CDR2 (germline): MNHNS, SASEGT. V trimming: 7 bases; J trimming: 8 bases; junction bases outside the gene matches: 16. This CDR3 region has 17 residues. The CDR3 here is CASTPGASGRPGDEQFF. The CDR3 DNA is TGTGCCAGCACCCCGGGGGCTAGCGGGAGGCCGGGGGATGAGCAGTTCTTC.

This clonotype has a count of ten or more. This chain uses TRBV3-1 with TRBJ1-1, with TRBD1 as a possible D gene (6 bases). Trimming stripped 5 bases from V and 1 base from J, with 14 bases between. In germline, CDR1 is LGHDT, CDR2 YNNKEL (reference sequence). The CDR3 totals 15 residues. The DNA of the CDR3 is TGTGCCAGCAGCGGCCGGTCCAGGGGGAACACTGAAGCTTTCTTT. Its translation is CASSGRSRGNTEAFF.

In this sample, this clonotype turned up a few times. CDR3: CASSRSGSTNTGELFF. CDR3 nucleotide sequence: TGTGCCAGCAGCCGCAGCGGGAGCACCAACACCGGGGAGCTGTTTTTT. The chain uses TRBV4-2 and TRBJ2-2; 8 bases match TRBD2. Germline loops: CDR1 LGHNA, CDR2 YNFKEQ. This CDR3 comprises 16 residues. Trimming removed 4 bases from V and 2 bases from J; junction bases left unmatched: 6.

The V gene is TRBV28, the J gene TRBJ2-1; 7 nucleotides agree with TRBD2. With 6 bases clipped from V and 6 bases from J, the junction kept 11 bases outside the gene matches. The CDR3 is made up of 15 amino acids. Germline V gene data show CDR1 as MDHEN and CDR2 as SYDVKM. CDR3 region: CASSTSGTGGNEQFF. The CDR3 nucleotides are TGTGCCAGCAGCACCTCCGGGACGGGGGGCAATGAGCAGTTCTTC.

The rearrangement joins TRBV20-1 to TRBJ2-5; TRBD2 matches at 14 bases. Germline trimming cut 6 bases from V and 5 bases from J; bases unmatched to any gene: 8. The V gene's germline CDR1 is DFQATT and CDR2 SNEGSKA (reference sequence). The CDR3 runs 15 residues. The CDR3 DNA reads TGCAGTGCAGGGACTAGCGGGAGAAGGAGCGAGACCCAGTACTTC. This sequence encodes CSAGTSGRRSETQYF.

This clonotype was seen at least ten times. The CDR3 sequence is CASSYKGGTEAFF. CDR3 nucleotides: TGTGCCAGCAGTTACAAAGGGGGCACTGAAGCTTTCTTT. The rearrangement uses TRBV6-6 and TRBJ1-1; possible D gene TRBD1, 6 bases. The V gene's germline CDR1 is MNHNY and CDR2 SVGAGI (reference sequence). Between the trimmed V and J ends, which lost 2 bases and 4 bases, there was a span of 8 bases. The length of the CDR3 is 13 residues.

This clonotype occurred many times. The chain recombines TRBV5-4 with TRBJ1-1, with a possible D match to TRBD1 (6 bases). Germline loops: CDR1 SGHNT, CDR2 YYREEE (reference sequence). The CDR3 covers 16 residues. The V gene lost 4 bases and the J gene lost 1 base, with 17 bases spanning the gap. The chain's CDR3 is CASSPEGGRANTEAFF. The CDR3 bases are TGTGCCAGCAGCCCGGAGGGGGGCAGGGCGAACACTGAAGCTTTCTTT.

This clonotype has at least ten counts. Germline and junction disagree at one end, which may indicate a read error. The rearrangement links TRBV7-7 to TRBJ2-2; a weak D match, TRBD1 (5 bases). CDR3 size: 14 residues. Germline CDR1 SSHAT, CDR2 FNYEAQ (reference sequence). CDR3 region: CASSRTPNTGELFF. CDR3 bases: TGTGCTAGCAGCAGGACACCCAACACCGGGGAGCTGTTTTTT.

The chain carries TRBV30 and TRBJ1-1; D unclear. The V end was cut by 1 base, the J end by 3 bases, with 9 bases between. This CDR3 has 13 amino acids. Germline V gene sequence: CDR1 GTSNPN, CDR2 SVGIG (reference sequence). The CDR3 here is CAWSDSQDTEAFF. DNA of the CDR3: TGTGCCTGGAGTGACTCTCAGGACACTGAAGCTTTCTTT. The variable domain in full, with the rest retrieved from reference TRBV30 and TRBJ1-1, is SQTIHQWPATLVQPVGSPLSLECTVEGTSNPNLYWYRQAAGRGLQLLFYSVGIGQISSEVPQNLSASRPQDRQFILSSKKLLLSDSGFYLCAWSDSQDTEAFFGQGTRLTVV.

This clonotype was recorded many times. The genes are TRBV18 and TRBJ1-3; D is unresolved. V lost 2 bases and J 1 base, leaving 6 bases between the germline ends. The CDR3 totals 14 residues. Per the germline V gene, CDR1 is KGHSH and CDR2 is LQKENI. This CDR3 reads CASSPWSSGNTIYF. CDR3 coding DNA: TGTGCCAGCTCACCATGGAGTTCTGGAAACACCATATATTTT.

This clonotype was seen repeatedly, ten times or more. The V and J genes are TRBV24-1 and TRBJ2-1; D is perhaps TRBD2 (6 bases). Trimming removed 0 bases from V and 1 base from J, with 18 bases in between. The germline gives CDR1 KGHDR, CDR2 SFDVKD. This CDR3 has 19 residues. CDR3 residues: CATSDLPNWGESSYNEQFF. The CDR3 nucleotides read TGTGCCACCAGTGATTTGCCGAATTGGGGGGAGTCGTCCTACAATGAGCAGTTCTTC.

In this sample, this clonotype turned up many times. V and J are TRBV7-8 and TRBJ2-1; the D is unclear. The V gene lost 1 base and the J gene lost 7 bases, with 8 bases spanning the gap. The germline V gene has CDR1 SGHVS and CDR2 FQNEAQ. The CDR3 is 13 residues long. The DNA of the CDR3 is TGTGCCAGCAGCTTAGTCCTGTTTAATGAGCAGTTCTTC. As protein: CASSLVLFNEQFF.

This clonotype has ten or more counts. This chain links TRBV6-1 with TRBJ1-2, with a weak D call TRBD1 (6 bases). The CDR3 sequence is 15 residues long. The V and J ends lost 4 bases and 6 bases respectively, with 18 bases between them. Looked up from germline, CDR1 is MNHNS and CDR2 is SASEGT. CDR3 coding DNA: TGTGCCAGCAGTGGGTCGCGGGGGGCGCGGCATGGCTACACCTTC. Encoded protein: CASSGSRGARHGYTF.

At least ten counts were recorded for this clonotype. The rearrangement uses TRBV11-2 and TRBJ2-2; 9 positions agree with TRBD2. The CDR3 loop spans 16 amino acids. J gave up 3 bases and V 0 bases, and 2 bases lay outside the gene matches. CDR1 and CDR2 (germline): SGHAT, FQNNGV. CDR3 coding DNA: TGTGCCAGCAGCTTAGATGCGGGAGGGGACACCGGGGAGCTGTTTTTT. Protein product: CASSLDAGGDTGELFF.

This clonotype has a count of ten or more. The chain employs TRBV11-3 and TRBJ2-3; tentatively, D is TRBD2 (6 bases). The germline V gene encodes CDR1 SGHNT and CDR2 YENEEA. V dropped 5 bases and J dropped 2 bases, with 14 bases sitting between them. The CDR3 sequence is 15 residues long. The CDR3 loop reads CASSPGLFNTDTQYF. DNA of the CDR3: TGTGCCAGCAGCCCTGGACTATTCAACACAGATACGCAGTATTTT.

The chain is built from TRBV3-1 and TRBJ2-7; 7 bases are a match to TRBD2. This CDR3 contains 16 residues. Per the germline V gene, CDR1 is LGHDT and CDR2 is YNNKEL (reference sequence). J lost 1 base, V lost 0 bases, and 6 bases had no gene match. The CDR3 protein is CASSQDSSGLSYEQYF. CDR3 in DNA: TGTGCCAGCAGCCAAGATTCTAGCGGACTATCCTACGAGCAGTACTTC.

This clonotype occurred many times. V and J are TRBV2 and TRBJ2-7; D call uncertain. The V end lost 8 bases, the J end lost 8 bases, and 19 bases lay between the germline ends. CDR3 length: 13 amino acids. Per germline, CDR1 SNHLY and CDR2 FYNNEI. CDR3 sequence: CASRREDLRKQYF. The CDR3 bases are TGTGCCAGCCGGAGAGAGGACCTGAGGAAGCAGTACTTC.

This clonotype came up many times. The rearrangement joins TRBV20-1 to TRBJ1-1; no clear D. Germline lookup yields CDR1 DFQATT and CDR2 SNEGSKA (reference sequence). Trimming took 0 bases from V and 5 from J, leaving 13 bases between them. The CDR3 consists of 14 residues. CDR3 in amino acids: CSARDPAGGTEAFF. DNA for the CDR3: TGCAGTGCTAGAGACCCGGCCGGTGGGACTGAAGCTTTCTTT.

This clonotype was seen repeatedly, ten times or more. In DNA form, the CDR3 reads TGTGCCAGCAGCTCCCAAAGGGGGGGCCTTGGGGAGCTGTTTTTT. This gives the protein CASSSQRGGLGELFF. V is TRBV7-8 and J is TRBJ2-2; D perhaps matches TRBD2 (7 bases). The CDR3 consists of 15 residues. Germline CDR1 and CDR2: SGHVS and FQNEAQ. The V gene lost 4 bases and the J gene lost 8 bases, with 17 bases spanning the gap.

This clonotype came up a few times. The chain uses TRBV5-1 and TRBJ2-1; D gene unclear. Trimming took 3 bases from V and 4 from J, leaving 11 bases between them. The CDR3 runs to 14 residues. CDR1 SGHRS and CDR2 YFSETQ come from the germline V gene. CDR3 bases: TGCGCCAGCAGCTCATCCGGGCAATACAATGAGCAGTTCTTC. Residues: CASSSSGQYNEQFF.

This clonotype was counted many times. The chain uses TRBV11-2 and TRBJ2-5; TRBD2 matches 11 bases. From germline, CDR1 is SGHAT and CDR2 FQNNGV. The V and J ends lost 4 bases and 5 bases, in that order; junction bases with no gene match: 12. This CDR3 spans 17 amino acids. The CDR3 spells CASSSRVTTSGMETQYF. CDR3 DNA: TGTGCCAGCAGCTCCCGGGTGACGACTAGCGGGATGGAGACCCAGTACTTC.

This clonotype was observed many times. CDR3 sequence reads: CASSSHRVGNQPQHF. In nucleotides, the CDR3 is TGTGCCAGCAGTTCCCACAGGGTTGGCAATCAGCCCCAGCATTTT. This sequence joins TRBV6-2 or TRBV6-3 and TRBJ1-5, with D perhaps matching TRBD1 (6 bases). Per the germline V gene, CDR1 is MNHEY and CDR2 is SVGEGT. There are 15 residues in the CDR3. Deletions cut 4 bases from V and 2 bases from J, with 12 bases between.

This clonotype was detected many times. The chain couples TRBV28 to TRBJ1-1; no reliable D call. Trimming removed 5 bases at V and 11 bases at J, with 21 bases between. This CDR3 spans 14 amino acids. Looked up from germline, CDR1 is MDHEN and CDR2 is SYDVKM. The CDR3 coding sequence is TGTGCCAGCAGTAAGACCGGATTGTCACGCGGGGCTTTCTTT. Residues: CASSKTGLSRGAFF.

The J gene is TRBJ2-1, the V gene TRBV11-2; D possibly corresponds to TRBD1 (5 bases). Germline V gives CDR1 SGHAT, CDR2 FQNNGV. The CDR3 length is 14 residues. Between the trimmed V and J ends, which lost 5 bases and 2 bases, there was a span of 10 bases. The CDR3 nucleotides read TGTGCCAGCAGCGGGCTAGGGGCCTACAATGAGCAGTTCTTC. Protein product: CASSGLGAYNEQFF.

The table lists this clonotype with many counts. V gene TRBV6-1 combines with J gene TRBJ1-5; TRBD1 is a possible D gene (5 bases). The ends were cut back, 6 bases at V and 0 bases at J, with 9 bases in the middle. CDR3 size: 14 residues. Per the germline V gene, CDR1 is MNHNS and CDR2 is SASEGT. The CDR3 spells CASRYDSSNQPQHF. In nucleotides, the CDR3 is TGTGCCAGCAGGTACGACAGTAGCAATCAGCCCCAGCATTTT.

In this sample, this clonotype turned up many times. The J gene is TRBJ2-5, the V gene TRBV24-1; 8 positions match TRBD2. Germline CDR1 is KGHDR and CDR2 is SFDVKD. This CDR3 is 14 amino acids long. J gave up 5 bases and V 3 bases, and 4 bases lay outside the gene matches. The CDR3 region is CATSDPAGVETQYF. The CDR3 coding sequence is TGTGCCACCAGTGATCCAGCGGGAGTGGAGACCCAGTACTTC.

This clonotype has just a few counts. The V call is TRBV19, the J call TRBJ1-2; D is unresolved. Looked up from germline, CDR1 is LNHDA and CDR2 is SQIVND (reference sequence). The CDR3 length is 12 residues. Deletions cut 7 bases from V and 7 bases from J, with 13 bases between. CDR3 loop: CASTRGLTGYTF. CDR3 DNA: TGTGCCAGTACGCGGGGTCTGACTGGCTACACCTTC.

This clonotype has a count of ten or more. The J gene is TRBJ2-2, the V gene TRBV28; TRBD2 is a possible D gene (5 bases). V was cut by 9 bases and J by 8 bases, with 19 bases left in between. This CDR3 is 14 amino acids long. Germline CDR1 reads MDHEN; CDR2 reads SYDVKM. CDR3 in DNA: TGTGCCAGTCAGGAGGATTTAGTTCTTGGGGAGCTGTTTTTT. It is translated as CASQEDLVLGELFF.

This clonotype was seen at least ten times. The V and J genes are TRBV11-3 and TRBJ2-3, with D tentatively TRBD1 or TRBD2 (5 bases each). Trimming pared 5 bases from V and 2 bases from J, leaving 14 bases between. Germline assignment: CDR1 SGHNT and CDR2 YENEEA. The CDR3 spans 15 residues. In DNA form, the CDR3 reads TGTGCCAGCAGCCCGGGACGCGGAGACACAGATACGCAGTATTTT. As protein: CASSPGRGDTDTQYF.